Described below is a single T cell receptor beta chain sequence and its context. This clonotype was seen repeatedly, ten times or more. There is no known antigen for this receptor. No quality values exist for individual bases; no much larger clone is one base distant. This sample is drawn from a study of patients and donors after allogeneic stem cell transplantation (dated by TCRdb to 2020 to 2022). V lost 0 bases and J lost 2 bases, and the count of bases not matched to a germline gene is 8. For CDR1 and CDR2, the germline V gene lists KGHSH and LQKENI. The CDR3 starts with the cysteine, ends with the phenylalanine, and has 19 residues. Only the CDR3 DNA is retained, 57 bases long and in frame from the first base. Libraries were prepared through RT-PCR. The reads were generated on a NextSeq 550. The public reads were run again by TCRdb, first through fastp at Q25 and then through MiXCR, and only productive beta chains were kept. Every CDR3 protein is listed once, alongside the most common genes and DNA of its rows. Recorded for this sample are some 60,000 distinct CDR3 sequences; about an eighth of them occurred a single time. The ten largest account for over 25% of the sample.

Source material: blood, either unsorted or a sorted T cell fraction (not recorded which). The receptor comes from a human donor who was either an allogeneic HSCT recipient or a stem cell or donor lymphocyte infusion donor (not recorded which). It is not recorded whose cells these are; they may come from a transplant donor. The rearranged segments are TRBV18 and TRBJ2-2, with TRBD2 matching 11 junction bases. The CDR3 reads as follows: CASSPPVASGRSNTGELFF. The DNA reads TGTGCCAGCTCACCACCGGTCGCTAGCGGGAGGTCTAACACCGGGGAGCTGTTTTTT. Full variable domain (CDR3 extended with the reference TRBV18 and TRBJ2-2 proteins): NAGVMQNPRHLVRRRGQEARLRCSPMKGHSHVYWYRQLPEEGLKFMVYLQKENIIDESGMPKERFSAEFPKEGPSILRIQQVVRGDSAAYFCASSPPVASGRSNTGELFFGEGSRLTVL.